The rows below give T cell receptor beta chains drawn from one sample of a study of CD8+ T cells in alopecia areata. The table came from immunoSEQ multiplex PCR; TCRdb's copy has only in-frame clones and leaves some out. The data contain about 110,000 clones, under 65% of them singletons. The sequencing sample was made of NKG2D-low CD8+ T cells sorted from blood. All receptors derive from a human donor with alopecia areata. Each CDR3 is given without its conserved first and last residue. The listing skips clone size in some rows; elsewhere it reads once, few, many or a size class.

CDR3 protein	clone size	V gene
ASSAAGTPSYEQY	-	TRBV19
ASSVVLDTQY	once	TRBV2
AWSVGVTEAF	-	TRBV30
SVHRGAGSQSDEQF	few	TRBV29-1
ASSSRDTQY	-	TRBV27
ASHSGTQLGGSYNEQF	-	TRBV5-1
ASSQKQLAKETQY	-	TRBV18
ATSRDTTYNEQF	-	TRBV15
ASSLARGVAYGYT	-	TRBV7-9
ASSGVAQY	-	TRBV10-2
ASSPGALGNEQF	few	TRBV7-9
ATSRVQVMNTEAF	-	TRBV15
SVVWTERYEQY	-	TRBV29-1
ASSFRASEYNEQF	-	TRBV5-1
ASSTTATQETQY	-	TRBV7-9
ASSSAGVTEAF	-	TRBV27
ASSWDSGANVLT	-	TRBV7-9
ASSPLGTDPWETQY	-	TRBV18
ASSRQTNTEAF	-	TRBV27
ASLTSEEQETQY	-	TRBV2
ASSQATGDPYEQY	-	TRBV4-1
ASSLMGLAETQY	few	TRBV11-2
ASSSKQGLQETQY	once	TRBV27
ASSPTSGRPYNEQF	few	TRBV5-1
ASRTTGTGNLSKQF	-	TRBV27
ASSSSLAGGHEQY	-	TRBV27
ASSLVIQETQY	once	TRBV5-1
ASSLAQGRVHGYT	-	TRBV7-6
ASSPGTAFTDTQY	once	TRBV7-6
ASSLVAGIGEQY	-	TRBV7-9
ASSEGYEQY	few	TRBV19
SVVADDTDTQY	-	TRBV29-1
ASRGPSSYNEQF	few	TRBV4-1
ASSLATGTSGRNTYEQY	-	TRBV13
ASSLSTSGIDTQY	few	TRBV27
ASSIGPLEQY	-	TRBV5-4
SAGEPQH	-	TRBV20-1
ASSFTGTFNQPQH	-	TRBV28